These 31 T cell receptor beta chains originate from one sample sequenced in a study of shared clonotypes between healthy human individuals. This table comes from immunoSEQ multiplex PCR, and its TCRdb copy is limited to in-frame clones, with some not included. The sample comprises about 2.5 million clones, roughly 90% of which are singletons, and more than 0.35% rests with the top ten. Sequencing was carried out using naive CD4+ T cells from PBMCs. Subset specified: CD45RA+ positively selected. Receptors originate from a man between 18 and 29 years old in good health. Some clones in this sample may be carry-over from other donors' samples.

The J gene is TRBJ2-1, the V gene TRBV5-3, with 13 bases that match TRBD2. TRBV5-3 has ORF status, its function being uncertain. Unmatched junction bases numbered 5, after V lost 0 bases and J lost 8 bases. The CDR3 is 16 residues long. The CDR3 spells CARSLAGLAGEYEQFF. CDR3 DNA: TGTGCCAGAAGCTTGGCAGGACTAGCGGGAGAGTATGAGCAGTTCTTC.

This sequence joins TRBV11-2 and TRBJ2-2, with 8 positions matching TRBD2. Germline V CDR1 and CDR2: SGHAT, FQNNGV. The length of the CDR3 is 17 residues. J gave up 0 bases and V 5 bases, and 8 bases lay outside the gene matches. CDR3 protein: CASSATGLATNTGELFF. CDR3 nucleotides: TGTGCCAGCAGCGCGACAGGACTAGCCACGAACACCGGGGAGCTGTTTTTT.

The chain joins TRBV7-8 to TRBJ1-3; D is perhaps TRBD1 (5 bases). The germline V gene encodes CDR1 SGHVS and CDR2 FQNEAQ. Trimming took off 1 base at V and 4 bases at J, with 5 bases between the two ends. The CDR3 extends over 13 amino acids. The DNA of the CDR3 is TGTGCCAGCAGCTTAGAGGGGGGAAACACCATATATTTT. Its protein is CASSLEGGNTIYF. Combining the CDR3 with reference TRBV7-8 and TRBJ1-3 gives the whole variable domain GAGVSQSPRYKVAKRGQDVALRCDPISGHVSLFWYQQALGQGPEFLTYFQNEAQLDKSGLPSDRFFAERPEGSVSTLKIQRTQQEDSAVYLCASSLEGGNTIYFGEGSWLTVV.

This clone was seen just once. The rearrangement links TRBV4-1 to TRBJ2-7, with D uncertain. The CDR3 loop spans 14 amino acids. CDR1 is MGHRA, CDR2 YSYEKL, per germline. V was cut by 4 bases and J by 2 bases, with 12 bases left in between. CDR3 DNA sequence: TGCGCCAGCAGCCCGGACCCCTTTCCCTACGAGCAGTACTTC. Translating it yields CASSPDPFPYEQYF.

The chain employs TRBV27 and TRBJ1-2; the match to TRBD1 covers 10 bases. The CDR3 runs to 18 residues. V was clipped by 1 base and J by 4 bases; unmatched bases: 12. Germline CDR1 MNHEY, CDR2 SMNVEV (reference sequence). The CDR3 nucleotides read TGTGCCAGCAGTTTATTTTCACTTGGACAGGGGGGTACCTATGGCTACACCTTC. This gives the protein CASSLFSLGQGGTYGYTF.

This chain uses TRBV18 with TRBJ2-5; D remains unclear. The CDR3 extends over 15 amino acids. Germline V gene sequence: CDR1 KGHSH, CDR2 LQKENI. Between the trimmed V and J ends, which lost 5 bases and 0 bases, there was a span of 13 bases. This CDR3 is CASSKGRPYQETQYF. The CDR3 bases are TGTGCCAGCTCAAAGGGTAGGCCGTACCAAGAGACCCAGTACTTC.

The genes are TRBV2 and TRBJ1-4; TRBD1 matches 10 bases. Germline values: CDR1 SNHLY, CDR2 FYNNEI. V was pared by 2 bases and J by 6 bases, with 6 bases of the junction left unmatched. CDR3 length: 16 residues. The CDR3 DNA sequence: TGTGCCAGCAGTGAAAGGGGGGGACAGGGGCATGAAAAACTGTTTTTT. This sequence encodes CASSERGGQGHEKLFF.

Comment on this clone: Other DNA sequences from this sample encode an identical CDR3 as well. The V and J genes are TRBV5-1 and TRBJ2-7; 10 bases agree with TRBD1. With 4 bases clipped from V and 0 bases from J, the junction kept 4 bases outside the gene matches. This CDR3 is built from 15 residues. Germline CDR1 SGHRS, CDR2 YFSETQ. CDR3 DNA: TGCGCCAGCAGCCGGGGACAGGGGTCCTCCTACGAGCAGTACTTC. Its translation is CASSRGQGSSYEQYF. The full variable domain, in which reference TRBV5-1 and TRBJ2-7 provide the parts outside the CDR3, is KAGVTQTPRYLIKTRGQQVTLSCSPISGHRSVSWYQQTPGQGLQFLFEYFSETQRNKGNFPGRFSGRQFSNSRSEMNVSTLELGDSALYLCASSRGQGSSYEQYFGPGTRLTVT.

Turning to this clone: Other DNA sequences of this sample code for an identical CDR3. The chain links TRBV7-9 to TRBJ1-2, with a possible D match to TRBD1 (5 bases). Germline CDR1 and CDR2: SEHNR and FQNEAQ (reference sequence). The CDR3 contains 13 residues. V gave up 1 base and J gave up 8 bases, with 11 bases separating them. The CDR3 nucleotides are TGTGCCAGCAGCTTAGGGGACTCTCGGGGCTACACCTTC. Its translation is CASSLGDSRGYTF.

The chain combines TRBV27 with TRBJ2-7; TRBD1 is a possible D gene (6 bases). The V end was cut by 3 bases, the J end by 5 bases, with 14 bases between. Germline CDR1 is MNHEY and CDR2 is SMNVEV (reference sequence). The CDR3 runs 14 residues. The CDR3 loop is CASSFTGWGDEQYF. The CDR3 nucleotides read TGTGCCAGCAGTTTCACAGGGTGGGGAGACGAGCAGTACTTC.

In DNA, the CDR3 is TGCAGCGTTGAAGAATTCGCTAGCGGGAAAATATCCTACGAGCAGTACTTC. Amino acids: CSVEEFASGKISYEQYF. The chain joins TRBV29-1 to TRBJ2-7, with TRBD2 matching 9 bases. J lost 1 base, V lost 0 bases, and 10 bases had no gene match. The CDR3 covers 17 residues. Germline V lookup: CDR1 SQVTM, CDR2 ANQGSEA.

The gene calls are TRBV10-3 and TRBJ2-3; D unresolved. The CDR3 has 13 amino acids. Germline V CDR1 and CDR2: ENHRY, SYGVKD. Trimming stripped 6 bases from V and 0 bases from J, with 7 bases between. CDR3 region: CAIRSPSTDTQYF. The CDR3 DNA follows: TGTGCCATCAGGTCTCCTAGCACAGATACGCAGTATTTT.

The rearrangement joins TRBV19 to TRBJ1-2, with D hard to call. Germline-derived CDR1 and CDR2 are LNHDA and SQIVND (reference sequence). This CDR3 comprises 15 residues. Trimming pared 3 bases from V and 5 bases from J, leaving 16 bases between. Here the CDR3 DNA reads TGTGCCAGTAGTATTTCTCGGGCGCTCCCATATGGCTACACCTTC. Its translation: CASSISRALPYGYTF.

The chain has TRBV6-5 and TRBJ1-4; D is possibly TRBD1 (6 bases). This CDR3 has 13 residues. V was cut by 6 bases and J by 10 bases, with 15 bases left in between. Germline V lookup: CDR1 MNHEY, CDR2 SVGAGI. CDR3: CASSQGTTTKLFF. CDR3 sequence (DNA): TGTGCCAGCAGCCAGGGGACCACTACAAAACTGTTTTTT.

Remarks on this clone: The sample has other DNA sequences that encode this CDR3 too. The V gene is TRBV6-5, the J gene TRBJ1-2; 10 nucleotides align to TRBD1. V lost 2 bases to trimming and J lost 4 bases; unmatched junction nucleotides: 1. The CDR3 covers 14 residues. CDR1 and CDR2 (germline): MNHEY, SVGAGI. The CDR3 DNA sequence: TGTGCCAGCAGTTACCGGGACAGGGGCTATGGCTACACCTTC. This translates into CASSYRDRGYGYTF.

This clone has only one observation. The V call is TRBV28, the J call TRBJ2-1; the match to TRBD2 covers 8 bases. Germline CDR1 is MDHEN and CDR2 is SYDVKM. The CDR3 sequence is 16 residues long. Trimming took 7 bases from V and 0 from J; bases not matched to a gene: 8. The chain's CDR3 is CASKNSGASSYNEQFF. The CDR3 DNA reads as TGTGCCAGCAAAAATAGCGGGGCGAGCTCCTACAATGAGCAGTTCTTC.

This clone appeared a single time. The rearrangement links TRBV7-3 to TRBJ2-3; D may be TRBD1 (6 bases). Trimming removed 5 bases from V and 2 bases from J, with 14 bases in between. The germline gives CDR1 SGHTA, CDR2 FQGTGA. The CDR3 has 15 amino acids. CDR3 amino acids: CASSPLGAATDTQYF. The CDR3 DNA reads TGTGCCAGCAGCCCCCTGGGGGCGGCCACAGATACGCAGTATTTT. The variable domain in full, with the rest retrieved from reference TRBV7-3 and TRBJ2-3, is GAGVSQTPSNKVTEKGKYVELRCDPISGHTALYWYRQSLGQGPEFLIYFQGTGAADDSGLPNDRFFAVRPEGSVSTLKIQRTERGDSAVYLCASSPLGAATDTQYFGPGTRLTVL.

The J gene is TRBJ2-1, the V gene TRBV18; D possibly corresponds to TRBD2 (5 bases). The germline CDR1 and CDR2 sequences are KGHSH and LQKENI. V lost 1 base and J lost 7, with 20 bases in between. The CDR3 has 17 residues. The CDR3 loop reads CASSPRLAAALWNEQFF. As DNA, the CDR3 is TGTGCCAGCTCACCACGGCTAGCCGCGGCCTTGTGGAATGAGCAGTTCTTC.

V gene TRBV7-9 combines with J gene TRBJ2-7; TRBD2 matches 8 bases. CDR1 SEHNR and CDR2 FQNEAQ come from the germline V gene (reference sequence). With 8 bases clipped from V and 1 base from J, the junction kept 4 bases outside the gene matches. The CDR3 consists of 13 residues. CDR3 region: CASGRGGSYEQYF. The CDR3 coding sequence is TGTGCCAGCGGCCGCGGGGGGTCCTACGAGCAGTACTTC.

This clone was observed once. The chain joins TRBV5-1 to TRBJ2-7; the D gene could be TRBD1 or TRBD2 (5 bases each). The ends were cut back, 1 base at V and 2 bases at J, with 19 bases in the middle. Germline assignment: CDR1 SGHRS and CDR2 YFSETQ. This CDR3 region has 17 residues. The CDR3 protein is CASSLSLSGTVTYEQYF. Written as DNA, the CDR3 is TGCGCCAGCAGCTTGTCTCTCTCTGGGACGGTGACCTACGAGCAGTACTTC.

V is TRBV19 and J is TRBJ2-3; 12 positions match TRBD2. Losses at the gene ends were 5 bases for V and 4 bases for J; bases not matched to a gene: 4. Germline-derived CDR1 and CDR2 are LNHDA and SQIVND (reference sequence). The CDR3 is 15 residues long. Written as DNA, the CDR3 is TGTGCCAGTAGTTCTCGGACTAGCGGGGCAGATACGCAGTATTTT. Its translation is CASSSRTSGADTQYF.

CDR3 DNA sequence: TGTGCCAGCAGTGGACAGCCCTACGAGCAGTACTTC. Amino acid sequence: CASSGQPYEQYF. V usage is TRBV2 and J usage is TRBJ2-7; the D gene is possibly TRBD1 (5 bases). The CDR3 has 12 residues. Between the trimmed V and J ends, which lost 4 bases and 2 bases, there was a span of 6 bases. The V gene's germline CDR1 is SNHLY and CDR2 FYNNEI. The entire variable domain, with the rest obtained from reference TRBV2 and TRBJ2-7, is as follows: EPEVTQTPSHQVTQMGQEVILRCVPISNHLYFYWYRQILGQKVEFLVSFYNNEISEKSEIFDDQFSVERPDGSNFTLKIRSTKLEDSAMYFCASSGQPYEQYFGPGTRLTVT.

A single count supports this clone. V and J are TRBV11-3 and TRBJ2-3; D assignment may be TRBD1 or TRBD2 (5 bases each). Germline assignment: CDR1 SGHNT and CDR2 YENEEA. This CDR3 is built from 15 residues. Trimming took 8 bases from V and 1 from J, leaving 16 bases between them. Here the CDR3 DNA reads TGTGCCAGCGGTTTGAGGGGTTACCGCACAGATACGCAGTATTTT. Translation gives CASGLRGYRTDTQYF.

V gene TRBV11-1 combines with J gene TRBJ2-1; the D gene is possibly TRBD1 (7 bases). V was clipped by 7 bases and J by 7 bases, with 23 bases between them. This CDR3 spans 16 amino acids. Per germline, CDR1 SGHAT and CDR2 FQDESV (reference sequence). The CDR3 region is CASTSRGRRASNEQFF. DNA of the CDR3: TGTGCCAGCACCTCCAGGGGGAGGCGGGCCTCTAATGAGCAGTTCTTC.

Concerning this clone: Other DNA sequences from this sample encode an identical CDR3 as well. The chain has TRBV5-1 and TRBJ2-1; D remains ambiguous. The V gene's germline CDR1 is SGHRS and CDR2 YFSETQ. Trimming cost V 4 bases and J 4 bases, with 9 bases left between them. The CDR3 is 13 amino acids. CDR3 nucleotides: TGCGCCAGCAGCCCCGACTCGTACAATGAGCAGTTCTTC. It is translated as CASSPDSYNEQFF.

The chain combines TRBV18 with TRBJ2-3; the match to TRBD1 covers 7 bases. The germline V gene encodes CDR1 KGHSH and CDR2 LQKENI. This CDR3 spans 15 amino acids. V gave up 6 bases and J gave up 0 bases; unmatched junction bases: 6. Here the CDR3 reads CASSEGQPSTDTQYF. As DNA, the CDR3 is TGTGCCAGCTCCGAGGGACAGCCTAGCACAGATACGCAGTATTTT.

CDR3 region: CAWKPGQGVRETQYF. As DNA, the CDR3 is TGTGCCTGGAAGCCGGGACAGGGCGTTAGGGAGACCCAGTACTTC. The chain employs TRBV30 and TRBJ2-5, with 9 nucleotides matching TRBD1. The CDR3 is made up of 15 amino acids. Germline CDR1 reads GTSNPN; CDR2 reads SVGIG (reference sequence). With 4 bases clipped from V and 5 bases from J, the junction kept 11 bases outside the gene matches.

The rearrangement joins TRBV7-2 to TRBJ2-7; 7 bases fit TRBD2. Per the germline V gene, CDR1 is SGHTA and CDR2 is FQGNSA. The trim removed 5 bases at V and 2 bases at J, leaving 9 bases unmatched. The length of the CDR3 is 15 residues. In DNA form, the CDR3 reads TGTGCCAGCAGCGGGCAATCTAGCGGAACCTACGAGCAGTACTTC. As protein: CASSGQSSGTYEQYF.

The genes are TRBV28 and TRBJ1-3; possibly TRBD1 for D (5 bases). The ends were cut back, 5 bases at V and 8 bases at J, with 13 bases in the middle. Germline CDR1 reads MDHEN; CDR2 reads SYDVKM. This CDR3 comprises 13 residues. CDR3 amino acids: CASSETARDTIYF. The CDR3, as DNA: TGTGCCAGCAGTGAGACAGCGCGGGACACCATATATTTT.

The chain couples TRBV28 to TRBJ2-3; 9 bases are shared with TRBD1. CDR3 length: 15 amino acids. Looked up from germline, CDR1 is MDHEN and CDR2 is SYDVKM. Unmatched junction bases numbered 9, after V lost 6 bases and J lost 5 bases. The CDR3 loop reads CASSRPGQGRDTQYF. CDR3 in DNA: TGTGCCAGCAGCCGACCGGGACAGGGACGAGATACGCAGTATTTT.

This clone was recorded a few times. The sample has other DNA sequences that encode this CDR3 too. The J gene is TRBJ1-1, the V gene TRBV7-3; 7 bases agree with TRBD1. This CDR3 contains 13 residues. Germline V lookup: CDR1 SGHTA, CDR2 FQGTGA. V shed 5 bases and J 2 bases; nucleotides not matched to a gene: 2. CDR3 loop: CASSRDSNTEAFF. CDR3 bases: TGTGCCAGCAGCCGGGACAGCAACACTGAAGCTTTCTTT. The variable domain in full, with the rest retrieved from reference TRBV7-3 and TRBJ1-1, is GAGVSQTPSNKVTEKGKYVELRCDPISGHTALYWYRQSLGQGPEFLIYFQGTGAADDSGLPNDRFFAVRPEGSVSTLKIQRTERGDSAVYLCASSRDSNTEAFFGQGTRLTVV.